This T cell receptor beta chain was sequenced during a study of T cell responses to AZD1222 COVID-19 vaccine. Pooled together were second doses at about 4 or about 12 weeks. TCRdb keeps only in-frame clones here, not all; method: immunoSEQ multiplex PCR. The sample yields approximately 170,000 clones, 87% seen once. CDR3 length: 14 residues. CDR1 SGHTA and CDR2 FQGNSA come from the germline V gene. Trimming removed 1 base at V and 3 bases at J, with 9 bases between. General observations from the study: As reported, nearly half of all spike-specific TCRs target variant regions that are unmutated. Among vaccine-associated CD4 TCRs, coverage spanned spike, with dominance at 160-218 and 743-854. The peak T cell response came first, and repertoires were sampled only after it.

Concerning this clone itself: Its antigen is still unknown.

This chain uses TRBV7-2 with TRBJ1-1; D uncertain. Sequenced here: peripheral blood, sampled 28 days after the second AZD1222 dose. The receptor comes from an adult who received the AZD1222 COVID-19 vaccine. The CDR3 spells CASSLGREYTEAFF. The CDR3 DNA is TGTGCCAGCAGCTTAGGTCGGGAGTACACTGAAGCTTTCTTT.